This entry lists 10 T cell receptor beta chains sequenced from one sample in a study of cytomegalovirus exposure and HLA in healthy donors. TCRdb's table, derived via immunoSEQ multiplex PCR, lists solely in-frame clones and lacks some. Among about 240,000 clones listed, more than 75% were seen once. The material sequenced was PBMCs. The receptors stem from a woman in her 30s in good health and CMV-seropositive.

The V and J genes are TRBV29-1 and TRBJ2-7; TRBD1 is a possible D gene (6 bases). CDR3 size: 12 residues. Trimming cost V 7 bases and J 0 bases, with 10 bases left between them. Germline lookup yields CDR1 SQVTM and CDR2 ANQGSEA. The CDR3 DNA reads as TGCAGCGCCGGACAGTTCTCCTACGAGCAGTACTTC. Protein: CSAGQFSYEQYF.

CDR3 sequence (DNA): TGTGCCAGCAGCCAGGGGGGGAACACTGAAGCTTTCTTT. Translating gives CASSQGGNTEAFF. The V gene is TRBV2, the J gene TRBJ1-1; TRBD1 matches at 7 bases. Germline values: CDR1 SNHLY, CDR2 FYNNEI. The CDR3 sequence is 13 residues long. With V trimmed by 6 bases and J by 1 base, 2 bases remained unmatched.

The chain links TRBV7-2 to TRBJ1-5; no definite D call. The CDR3 contains 15 residues. From germline, CDR1 is SGHTA and CDR2 FQGNSA. V was trimmed by 4 bases and J by 1 base, leaving 11 bases between them. CDR3 residues: CASSSSRGSNQPQHF. CDR3 in DNA: TGTGCCAGCAGCTCCTCCCGGGGAAGCAATCAGCCCCAGCATTTT.

J is TRBJ1-5 and V is TRBV27; TRBD1 is a possible D gene (6 bases). Germline CDR1 MNHEY, CDR2 SMNVEV (reference sequence). The CDR3 spans 14 residues. V gave up 6 bases and J gave up 4 bases, with 13 bases separating them. CDR3 amino acids: CASSPTGPNQPQHF. CDR3 DNA: TGTGCCAGCAGCCCGACAGGCCCGAATCAGCCCCAGCATTTT.

This clone was seen a few times. This rearrangement joins TRBV11-2 to TRBJ2-1; 12 bases fit TRBD2. The CDR3 extends over 16 amino acids. Germline loops: CDR1 SGHAT, CDR2 FQNNGV. The V segment lost 2 bases and the J segment 6 bases; nucleotides outside the gene matches: 5. The CDR3 region has the DNA TGTGCCAGCAGCTTAAGAGGACTAGCGGGAAGCAATGAGCAGTTCTTC. As protein: CASSLRGLAGSNEQFF.

The gene calls are TRBV7-9 and TRBJ2-5, with 10 nucleotides matching TRBD2. This CDR3 is 17 amino acids long. Germline CDR1 reads SEHNR; CDR2 reads FQNEAQ (reference sequence). Trimming at V came to 2 bases and at J to 5 bases, leaving 11 bases not matched to a gene. The CDR3 protein is CASSLSGLAGVSETQYF. The CDR3 nucleotides read TGTGCCAGCAGCTTATCCGGTCTAGCGGGAGTGAGTGAGACCCAGTACTTC.

This chain joins TRBV30 and TRBJ2-7; 7 bases line up with TRBD1. V lost 7 bases to trimming and J lost 5 bases; unmatched junction nucleotides: 8. The germline V gene has CDR1 GTSNPN and CDR2 SVGIG (reference sequence). The CDR3 is 12 amino acids. For the CDR3, the DNA is TGTGCCTTGAAGACAGGGTTTGACGAGCAGTACTTC. Protein product: CALKTGFDEQYF.

J is TRBJ2-3 and V is TRBV10-3; 9 bases are shared with TRBD1. Germline assignment: CDR1 ENHRY and CDR2 SYGVKD. V lost 10 bases and J lost 3; bases outside the gene matches: 8. CDR3 length equals 14 residues. CDR3 residues: CATSGTGRTDTQYF. Here the CDR3 DNA reads TGTGCCACCTCCGGGACAGGGAGGACAGATACGCAGTATTTT.

V and J are TRBV30 and TRBJ2-1; tentative D call: TRBD2 (5 bases). Trimming shortened V by 3 bases and J by 5 bases, and 17 bases separated the two germline ends. This CDR3 spans 15 amino acids. Germline-derived CDR1 and CDR2 are GTSNPN and SVGIG (reference sequence). As DNA, the CDR3 is TGTGCCTGGAGCGTTAAGACTACCCTAAACAATGAGCAGTTCTTC. Translating gives CAWSVKTTLNNEQFF.

The V gene is TRBV6-1, the J gene TRBJ1-1, with 9 positions matching TRBD1. The CDR3 extends over 15 amino acids. CDR1 and CDR2 from the germline V gene are MNHNS and SASEGT. The junction had 7 bases not matched to a gene; V was cut back by 5 bases and J by 3 bases. CDR3 protein: CASSQQGAGDTEAFF. The DNA for the CDR3 is TGTGCCAGCAGTCAACAGGGGGCTGGGGACACTGAAGCTTTCTTT.